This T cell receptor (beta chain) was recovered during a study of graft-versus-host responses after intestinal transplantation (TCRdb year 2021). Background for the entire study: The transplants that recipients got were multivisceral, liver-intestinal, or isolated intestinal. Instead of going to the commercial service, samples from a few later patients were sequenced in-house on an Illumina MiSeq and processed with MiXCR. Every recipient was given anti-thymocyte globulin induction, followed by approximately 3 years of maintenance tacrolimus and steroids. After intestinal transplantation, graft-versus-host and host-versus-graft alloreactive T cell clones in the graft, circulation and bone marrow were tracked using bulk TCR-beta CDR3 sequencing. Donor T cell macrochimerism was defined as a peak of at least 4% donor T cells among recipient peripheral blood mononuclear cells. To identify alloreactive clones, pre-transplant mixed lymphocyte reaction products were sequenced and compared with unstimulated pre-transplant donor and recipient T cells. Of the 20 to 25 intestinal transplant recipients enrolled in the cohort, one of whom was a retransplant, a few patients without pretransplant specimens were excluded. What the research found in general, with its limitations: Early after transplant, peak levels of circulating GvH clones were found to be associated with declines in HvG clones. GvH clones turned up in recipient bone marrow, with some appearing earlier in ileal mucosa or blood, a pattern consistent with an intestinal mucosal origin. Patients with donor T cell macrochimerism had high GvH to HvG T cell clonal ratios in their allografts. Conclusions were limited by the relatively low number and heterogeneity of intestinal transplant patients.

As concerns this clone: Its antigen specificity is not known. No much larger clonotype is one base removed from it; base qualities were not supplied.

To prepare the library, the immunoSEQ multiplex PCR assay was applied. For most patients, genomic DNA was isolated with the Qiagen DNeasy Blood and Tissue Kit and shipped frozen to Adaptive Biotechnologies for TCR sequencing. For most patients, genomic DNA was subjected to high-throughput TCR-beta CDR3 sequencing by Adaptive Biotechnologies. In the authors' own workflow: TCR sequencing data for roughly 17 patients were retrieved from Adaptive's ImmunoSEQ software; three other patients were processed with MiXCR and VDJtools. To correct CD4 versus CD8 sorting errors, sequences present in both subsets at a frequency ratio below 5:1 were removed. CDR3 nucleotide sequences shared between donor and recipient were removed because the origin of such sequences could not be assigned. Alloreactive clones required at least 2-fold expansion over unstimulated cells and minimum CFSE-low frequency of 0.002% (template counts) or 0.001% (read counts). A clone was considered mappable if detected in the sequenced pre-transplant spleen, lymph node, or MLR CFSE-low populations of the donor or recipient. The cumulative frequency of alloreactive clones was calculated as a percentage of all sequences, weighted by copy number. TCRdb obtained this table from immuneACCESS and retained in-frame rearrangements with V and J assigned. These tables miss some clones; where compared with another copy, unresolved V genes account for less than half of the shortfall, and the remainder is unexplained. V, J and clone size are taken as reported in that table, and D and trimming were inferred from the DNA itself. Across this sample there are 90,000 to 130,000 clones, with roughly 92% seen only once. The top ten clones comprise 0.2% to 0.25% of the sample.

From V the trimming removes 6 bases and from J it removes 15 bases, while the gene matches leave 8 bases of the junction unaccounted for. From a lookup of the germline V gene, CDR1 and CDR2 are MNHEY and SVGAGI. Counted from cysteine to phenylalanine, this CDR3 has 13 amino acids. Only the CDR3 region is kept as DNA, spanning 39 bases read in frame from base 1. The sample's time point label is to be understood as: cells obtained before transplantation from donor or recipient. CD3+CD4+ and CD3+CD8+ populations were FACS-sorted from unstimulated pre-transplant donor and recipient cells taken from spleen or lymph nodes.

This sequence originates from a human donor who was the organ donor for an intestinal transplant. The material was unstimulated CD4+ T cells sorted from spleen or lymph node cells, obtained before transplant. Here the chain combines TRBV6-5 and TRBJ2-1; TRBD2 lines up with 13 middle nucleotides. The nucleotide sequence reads TGTGCCAGCAGCAGGACTAGCGGGAGTAGTGCGTTCTTC. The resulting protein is CASSRTSGSSAFF.